Detailed here is one T cell receptor beta chain. Antigen unknown. Measured with immunoSEQ multiplex PCR; TCRdb has only the in-frame clones, and not every one. Of roughly 19,000 clones listed, approximately 92% are singletons. The record originates from a study of T cells after posttransplantation cyclophosphamide. Findings and caveats of the study: TRB clonality was highly associated with recipient CMV seropositivity and reactivation. Later post-transplant blood repertoires were often dominated by donor CD8+ memory clones.

Controls had myeloablative marrow grafts with methotrexate and calcineurin inhibitor, sampled at 1 year. This clonotype originated in a female patient in her 30s who received an allogeneic stem cell transplant from an unrelated donor, was CMV-positive, and had acute and chronic GVHD. The T cells may partly be graft donor cells. Sequencing was performed on PBMCs, taken roughly 390 days after allogeneic stem cell transplant with calcineurin inhibitor and methotrexate.

The CDR3 region has the DNA TGTGCCACTCGTAGGGCGGGGGAGTACAATGAGCAGTTCTTC. Its protein is CATRRAGEYNEQFF. The V call is TRBV7-6, the J call TRBJ2-1; 7 bases are shared with TRBD2. V was clipped by 10 bases and J by 4 bases; unmatched bases: 10. CDR3 length: 14 residues. Germline V lookup: CDR1 SGHVS, CDR2 FNYEAQ.